This T cell receptor beta chain was recovered during a study of control samples from healthy donors and cancer patients. This clone appeared a single time. V gave up 0 bases and J gave up 3 bases, with 12 bases separating them. Germline values: CDR1 MNHNY, CDR2 SVGAGI (reference sequence). The CDR3 sequence is 15 residues long. Clones were read by immunoSEQ multiplex PCR, and TCRdb kept only the in-frame ones, dropping some. The repertoire has about 89,000 clones, over 75% of them found once; the top ten carry 2.1%. The sequenced material came from blood. The V call is TRBV6-6, the J call TRBJ2-7, with D maybe TRBD1 (6 bases). This clonotype was sampled from a woman between 35 and 50 years old in good health. The CDR3 DNA reads as TGTGCCAGCAGTTACTCTACAGGGTCCAACTACGAGCAGTACTTC. Its protein is CASSYSTGSNYEQYF.